The 14 T cell receptor beta chains in this list originate from one sample, sequenced in a study of cytomegalovirus exposure and HLA in healthy donors. PCR employed 60 Vbeta and 13 Jbeta primers. Libraries were prepared by immunoSEQ multiplex PCR; TCRdb keeps only in-frame clonotypes and omits some of them. The listing contains 130,000 to 150,000 clones. The specimen sequenced was PBMCs. Receptors originate from a man aged 35 to 55 in good health and CMV-seronegative.

CDR3 in amino acids: CASSISGGPSYEQYF. The CDR3 DNA is TGTGCCAGCAGTATTAGCGGGGGGCCTTCCTACGAGCAGTACTTC. J is TRBJ2-7 and V is TRBV27; 10 bases are shared with TRBD2. The CDR3 runs to 15 residues. V gave up 5 bases and J gave up 1 base; unmatched junction bases: 5. Germline V gives CDR1 MNHEY, CDR2 SMNVEV (reference sequence).

V usage is TRBV7-2 and J usage is TRBJ1-1, with 8 nucleotides matching TRBD1. V gave up 5 bases and J gave up 2 bases; unmatched junction bases: 7. The germline V gene encodes CDR1 SGHTA and CDR2 FQGNSA. The CDR3 runs to 15 residues. CDR3 amino acids: CASSGPQGANTEAFF. In nucleotides, the CDR3 is TGTGCCAGCAGCGGACCCCAGGGGGCAAACACTGAAGCTTTCTTT.

The chain joins TRBV15 to TRBJ2-2, with a possible D match to TRBD2 (5 bases). The CDR3 length is 15 residues. The V gene lost 0 bases and the J gene lost 4 bases, with 9 bases spanning the gap. Looked up from germline, CDR1 is LNHNV and CDR2 is YYDKDF (reference sequence). DNA of the CDR3: TGTGCCACCAGCAGAGACGCGGAGGTCACCGGGGAGCTGTTTTTT. It translates to CATSRDAEVTGELFF.

V usage is TRBV5-1 and J usage is TRBJ1-5, with TRBD1 matching 9 bases. CDR3 size: 14 residues. Germline loops: CDR1 SGHRS, CDR2 YFSETQ. V was pared by 3 bases and J by 4 bases, with 2 bases of the junction left unmatched. The CDR3 nucleotides are TGCGCCAGCAGCTCCGGGACAGGGAATCAGCCCCAGCATTTT. Translated: CASSSGTGNQPQHF.

The gene calls are TRBV7-8 and TRBJ2-5, with 11 bases lining up with TRBD2. V trimming: 3 bases; J trimming: 2 bases; junction bases outside the gene matches: 2. From germline, CDR1 is SGHVS and CDR2 FQNEAQ. CDR3 length: 15 amino acids. The CDR3 reads CASSFRLAGQETQYF. CDR3 coding DNA: TGTGCCAGCAGCTTCCGACTAGCGGGGCAAGAGACCCAGTACTTC.

Comment on this clone: The same CDR3 also results from other DNA sequences found in this sample. The V and J genes are TRBV7-9 and TRBJ2-5; D not certain. V lost 5 bases and J lost 2, with 3 bases in between. Germline CDR1 reads SEHNR; CDR2 reads FQNEAQ (reference sequence). This CDR3 contains 11 residues. The CDR3 here is CASSPQETQYF. In nucleotides, the CDR3 is TGTGCCAGCAGCCCTCAAGAGACCCAGTACTTC.

The chain is built from TRBV7-6 and TRBJ2-7; 10 bases are a match to TRBD1. Germline V gene data show CDR1 as SGHVS and CDR2 as FNYEAQ. This CDR3 comprises 17 residues. V gave up 1 base and J gave up 5 bases; unmatched junction bases: 11. The CDR3 DNA reads as TGTGCCAGCAGCTTAGGAGCCAAGGGACAGGGGACCCACGAGCAGTACTTC. Its protein product is CASSLGAKGQGTHEQYF.

This rearrangement joins TRBV7-7 to TRBJ2-2; 7 bases map to TRBD1. Germline values: CDR1 SSHAT, CDR2 FNYEAQ (reference sequence). V dropped 5 bases and J dropped 5; count of bases not matched to a gene: 11. The CDR3 is 16 amino acids. The CDR3 sequence is CASSLTGTESTGELFF. Written as DNA, the CDR3 is TGTGCCAGCAGCCTGACCGGGACAGAGAGTACCGGGGAGCTGTTTTTT.

This chain uses TRBV6-5 with TRBJ1-6, with 9 bases lining up with TRBD1. The germline V gene has CDR1 MNHEY and CDR2 SVGAGI. The CDR3 totals 13 residues. Losses at the gene ends were 7 bases for V and 7 bases for J; bases not matched to a gene: 2. In DNA, the CDR3 is TGTGCCAGCACCGGGACAGGGAATTCACCCCTCCACTTT. Translated, it gives CASTGTGNSPLHF.

This chain links TRBV7-2 with TRBJ1-5; 7 bases are shared with TRBD1. Trimming removed 5 bases from V and 9 bases from J; junction bases left unmatched: 10. In germline, CDR1 is SGHTA, CDR2 FQGNSA. The CDR3 runs to 14 residues. The CDR3 loop is CASSKEGAVGPQHF. CDR3 nucleotides: TGTGCCAGCAGCAAAGAGGGGGCGGTAGGGCCCCAGCATTTT.

The chain combines TRBV11-3 with TRBJ1-1; D is perhaps TRBD1 (6 bases). V was clipped by 6 bases and J by 4 bases, with 18 bases between them. From germline, CDR1 is SGHNT and CDR2 YENEEA. The CDR3 loop spans 15 amino acids. The CDR3 DNA reads as TGTGCCAGCAGTTGGGCCAGGGGTGAGTGCACTGAAGCTTTCTTT. Encoded protein: CASSWARGECTEAFF. The whole variable domain, filled in from reference TRBV11-3 and TRBJ1-1, reads EAGVVQSPRYKIIEKKQPVAFWCNPISGHNTLYWYLQNLGQGPELLIRYENEEAVDDSQLPKDRFSAERLKGVDSTLKIQPAELGDSAVYLCASSWARGECTEAFFGQGTRLTVV.

The chain is built from TRBV5-1 and TRBJ2-5; the D gene is possibly TRBD1 (5 bases). The CDR3 sequence is 14 residues long. CDR1 is SGHRS and CDR2 is YFSETQ in the germline V gene. V was trimmed by 2 bases and J by 1 base, leaving 9 bases between them. The CDR3 here is CASSFRQPQETQYF. CDR3 nucleotide sequence: TGCGCCAGCAGCTTTCGACAGCCCCAAGAGACCCAGTACTTC. Looking up the rest from reference TRBV5-1 and TRBJ2-5 gives the full variable domain: KAGVTQTPRYLIKTRGQQVTLSCSPISGHRSVSWYQQTPGQGLQFLFEYFSETQRNKGNFPGRFSGRQFSNSRSEMNVSTLELGDSALYLCASSFRQPQETQYFGPGTRLLVL.

The chain employs TRBV7-2 and TRBJ2-3; weak D call: TRBD2 (7 bases). V was clipped by 5 bases and J by 0 bases, with 15 bases between them. Germline-derived CDR1 and CDR2 are SGHTA and FQGNSA. This CDR3 spans 16 amino acids. CDR3 protein: CASSLGGAPSTDTQYF. CDR3 sequence (DNA): TGTGCCAGCAGCCTTGGGGGGGCCCCTAGCACAGATACGCAGTATTTT.

V gene TRBV14 combines with J gene TRBJ1-2; 9 bases map to TRBD1. Germline CDR1 is SGHDN and CDR2 is FVKESK. The length of the CDR3 is 14 residues. The junction had 5 bases not matched to a gene; V was cut back by 4 bases and J by 5 bases. CDR3 residues: CASSPTGGVYGYTF. DNA for the CDR3: TGTGCCAGCAGCCCGACAGGGGGGGTTTATGGCTACACCTTC.